This TCR beta chain was captured by sequencing in a study of shared clonotypes between healthy human individuals. CDR3 size: 15 residues. The V and J ends lost 0 bases and 3 bases respectively, with 15 bases between them. Germline V lookup: CDR1 GTSNPN, CDR2 SVGIG (reference sequence). Of note for this clone: What it recognizes is unknown.

Study conclusions and caveats: Among the subsets, naive ones generally showed larger estimated richness than memory ones.

The naive CD8 subset, CD45RO-negative cells positively selected for CCR7, excluded terminally differentiated effector memory CD45RA+ cells. An even split of each subset's genomic DNA across several immunoSEQ plates was performed. This table comes from immunoSEQ multiplex PCR, and its TCRdb copy is limited to in-frame clones, with some not included. This table has about 2.2 million clones, 85% to 95% appearing once. The TCR comes from a man aged 18 to 29 in good health. Some clones in this sample may be carry-over from other donors' samples. The chain is built from TRBV30 and TRBJ2-7, with a tentative D call TRBD2 (5 bases). Specimen: naive CD8+ T cells from PBMCs. The CDR3, as DNA: TGTGCCTGGAGTGTACCATCCCCGGGAAACTACGAGCAGTACTTC. Its translation: CAWSVPSPGNYEQYF.